The entry that follows covers one T cell receptor (beta chain) sequence. Its specificity is unknown. J was trimmed by 4 bases and V by 0 bases; bases with no gene match: 7. The V gene's germline CDR1 is MNHEY and CDR2 SVGAGI. The CDR3 has 16 residues. MiXCR, applied by TCRdb to the reads, yields one record per CDR3 protein. The sample lists roughly 500,000 distinct CDR3 sequences; 25% to 35% were seen once. This entry is derived from a study of T cell repertoires in cytomegalovirus infection. Specimen: cultured PBMCs, collected from culture after CMV antigen stimulation. J is TRBJ2-3 and V is TRBV6-5; TRBD2 aligns across 7 bases. The receptor was derived from a human donor in good health (CMV status not recorded). Some clones in this sample may be carry-over from other donors' samples. The CDR3 here is CASSYSGGPSADTQYF. The CDR3 region has the DNA TGTGCCAGCAGTTACTCGGGAGGGCCAAGCGCAGATACGCAGTATTTT.